The 13 T cell receptor beta chains listed next were all sequenced from one sample in a study of blood T cell repertoires in COVID-19. Assay used: immunoSEQ multiplex PCR; TCRdb lists only in-frame clones, some missing. The table has under 80,000 clones, approximately 80% seen once; the top ten hold roughly 6%. The sample taken for sequencing was peripheral blood. The receptors originated from a woman aged 55-69 years with acute or convalescent COVID-19.

The rearrangement links TRBV2 to TRBJ2-3, with D possibly TRBD2 on 5 matching bases. The germline CDR1 and CDR2 sequences are SNHLY and FYNNEI. The CDR3 has 14 amino acids. Trimming removed 7 bases from V and 3 bases from J, with 14 bases in between. CDR3 protein: CASKEEPWTDTQYF. CDR3 nucleotide sequence: TGTGCCAGCAAGGAGGAGCCCTGGACAGATACGCAGTATTTT.

The genes are TRBV6-2 or TRBV6-3 and TRBJ2-7; 11 nucleotides align to TRBD2. The CDR3 has 14 amino acids. V was pared by 4 bases and J by 2 bases, with 1 base of the junction left unmatched. Germline lookup yields CDR1 MNHEY and CDR2 SVGEGT. The CDR3 protein is CASSLAGGPYEQYF. CDR3 nucleotide sequence: TGTGCCAGCAGTTTAGCGGGGGGGCCCTACGAGCAGTACTTC.

The chain recombines TRBV11-2 with TRBJ2-1; possibly TRBD2 for D (6 bases). CDR3 length equals 15 residues. Trimming left V 3 bases short and J 5 bases short, with 14 bases between. CDR1 is SGHAT and CDR2 is FQNNGV in the germline V gene. The CDR3 coding sequence is TGTGCCAGCAGCTTTTCAACTAGCCTCCACAATGAGCAGTTCTTC. Encoded protein: CASSFSTSLHNEQFF.

This chain connects TRBV2 to TRBJ1-6; D ambiguous. CDR1 and CDR2 from the germline V gene are SNHLY and FYNNEI. The CDR3 is 15 amino acids. With 4 bases removed from V and 0 bases from J, the gap between germline ends came to 7 bases. CDR3 in amino acids: CASSVLASYNSPLHF. The CDR3 DNA follows: TGTGCCAGCAGTGTATTGGCCTCCTATAATTCACCCCTCCACTTT.

This clone was detected a few times. DNA of the CDR3: TGTGCCAGCAGTCAAAATCAGGGCACTGAAGCTTTCTTT. Translation: CASSQNQGTEAFF. The V gene is TRBV6-5, the J gene TRBJ1-1; perhaps TRBD1 as D (5 bases). Per germline, CDR1 MNHEY and CDR2 SVGAGI. The ends were cut back, 5 bases at V and 4 bases at J, with 11 bases in the middle. CDR3 length equals 13 residues.

In DNA form, the CDR3 reads TGTGCCAGCAGCCCTGGGACAGGGGTACCAGGAGGAAACATTCAGTACTTC. Translated, it gives CASSPGTGVPGGNIQYF. V gene TRBV7-3 combines with J gene TRBJ2-4; 10 nucleotides line up with TRBD1. The V segment lost 5 bases and the J segment 6 bases; nucleotides outside the gene matches: 13. Germline loops: CDR1 SGHTA, CDR2 FQGTGA. This CDR3 comprises 17 residues.

The chain links TRBV11-2 to TRBJ1-5; TRBD1 aligns across 7 bases. V gave up 3 bases and J gave up 7 bases; unmatched junction bases: 3. CDR3 size: 13 residues. Germline CDR1 is SGHAT and CDR2 is FQNNGV. CDR3 amino acids: CASSFQTGQPQHF. CDR3 nucleotide sequence: TGTGCCAGCAGCTTTCAGACAGGGCAGCCCCAGCATTTT.

V is TRBV5-1 and J is TRBJ2-7, with a possible D match to TRBD1 (6 bases). CDR3 size: 11 residues. The V end was cut by 7 bases, the J end by 6 bases, with 11 bases between. CDR1 is SGHRS and CDR2 is YFSETQ in the germline V gene. The CDR3 is CASSIGGEQYF. The CDR3 bases are TGCGCCAGCTCGATAGGGGGCGAGCAGTACTTC. The whole variable domain, remainder taken from reference TRBV5-1 and TRBJ2-7, is KAGVTQTPRYLIKTRGQQVTLSCSPISGHRSVSWYQQTPGQGLQFLFEYFSETQRNKGNFPGRFSGRQFSNSRSEMNVSTLELGDSALYLCASSIGGEQYFGPGTRLTVT.

This sequence joins TRBV21-1 and TRBJ2-2; the table assigns TRBD1, which was not confirmed against the DNA. TRBV21-1 is a pseudogene. This CDR3 comprises 21 residues. The CDR3 spells CASSKVPVRGRTGPSTGELFF. In DNA, the CDR3 is TGTGCCAGCAGCAAAGTACCGGTCCGAGGAAGGACAGGCCCGAGCACCGGGGAGCTGTTTTTT.

This chain uses TRBV12-3 or TRBV12-4 with TRBJ1-1, with 7 nucleotides matching TRBD1. V lost 6 bases to trimming and J lost 6 bases; unmatched junction nucleotides: 7. The CDR3 has 13 amino acids. The CDR3 nucleotides read TGTGCCAGCAGCCCGGACAGGTCCCCTGAAGCTTTCTTT. It translates to CASSPDRSPEAFF.

The chain links TRBV11-2 to TRBJ2-3; 8 bases fit TRBD2. The length of the CDR3 is 17 residues. V shed 3 bases and J 2 bases; nucleotides not matched to a gene: 10. CDR1 is SGHAT and CDR2 is FQNNGV in the germline V gene. The CDR3 nucleotides are TGTGCCAGCAGCTTGTGGGGACGGGGGGGCGACACAGATACGCAGTATTTT. As protein: CASSLWGRGGDTDTQYF.

The chain recombines TRBV3-1 (or the pseudogene TRBV3-2) with TRBJ1-2; D uncertain. Germline CDR1 reads LGHDT; CDR2 reads YNNKEL (reference sequence). V was pared by 6 bases and J by 1 base, with 15 bases between. This CDR3 has 15 residues. The chain's CDR3 is CASRTEGGSNYGYTF. The CDR3 coding sequence is TGTGCCAGCAGGACTGAAGGAGGCAGTAACTATGGCTACACCTTC.

The rearrangement uses TRBV3-1 (or the pseudogene TRBV3-2) and TRBJ1-1, with a tentative D call TRBD1 (6 bases). The CDR3 is 15 amino acids. Germline V lookup: CDR1 LGHDT, CDR2 YNNKEL (reference sequence). V lost 0 bases, J lost 5 bases, and 13 bases lay in between. The CDR3 sequence: CASSQEQGWFTEAFF. CDR3 in DNA: TGTGCCAGCAGCCAAGAACAGGGTTGGTTTACTGAAGCTTTCTTT.